These T cell receptor beta chains were read from a single sample in a study of T cell responses to AZD1222 COVID-19 vaccine. TCRdb's table, derived via immunoSEQ multiplex PCR, lists solely in-frame clones and lacks some. The sample lists tens of thousands of clones, 90% to 95% occurring once. The specimen comprised peripheral blood, sampled on day 0 of AZD1222 vaccination. The receptor source for this set is an adult in good health. CDR3s include the opening cysteine and the closing phenylalanine or tryptophan. Some rows mark clone size as missing; the rest say once, few, many or name a class of expanded clone.

clone_size,v_call,j_call,cdr3_aa
NA,TRBV5-8,TRBJ2-3,CASKSGQLSTDTQYF
NA,TRBV5-8,TRBJ1-5,CASSSWVTGPARGNQPQHF
few,TRBV2,TRBJ2-5,CASRTGTSGRKTQYF
NA,TRBV4-2,TRBJ2-3,CASSQAVVAGSTDTQYF
medium-sized,TRBV9,TRBJ2-7,CASSFRSGLAGEEQYF
NA,TRBV7-9,TRBJ2-7,CASSPQAWNEQYF
NA,TRBV2,TRBJ2-2,CASSVLNSGELFF
NA,TRBV28,TRBJ2-3,CASSYYTDTQYF
NA,TRBV7-2,TRBJ1-6,CASSLAAGFLSPLHF
NA,TRBV27,TRBJ2-5,CASSFTTGAVQETQYF
NA,TRBV28,TRBJ1-5,CASSPGGSNQPQHF
NA,TRBV2,TRBJ1-1,CATRAQGVNTEAFF
NA,TRBV7-8,TRBJ2-1,CASSFASGRWNEQFF
NA,TRBV12-3/TRBV12-4,TRBJ1-5,CASSFTENQPQHF
NA,TRBV20-1,TRBJ2-7,CSADRGYEQYF
NA,TRBV4-1,TRBJ1-3,CASSQDGGVTGNTIYF
NA,TRBV28,TRBJ1-1,CASSLWGAPNTEAFF
once,TRBV7-2,TRBJ2-7,CASSFSGVYEQYF
NA,TRBV2,TRBJ1-6,CASSELRPTTNSPLHF
NA,TRBV5-1,TRBJ2-2,CASGPGLATGELFF
NA,TRBV10-3,TRBJ2-1,CAISVVSGSSYNEQFF
NA,TRBV2,TRBJ2-5,CASVAGVYETQYF
once,TRBV5-1,TRBJ2-1,CASSLALASTEQFF
NA,TRBV6-1,TRBJ1-5,CASSEADRAPQHF
NA,TRBV2,TRBJ2-3,CASSGRGSTDTQYF
NA,TRBV2,TRBJ1-1,CASRGQGGTEAFF
NA,TRBV19,TRBJ1-1,CASSLVEGSYTEAFF
NA,TRBV18,TRBJ1-5,CASSPATGLRSNQPQHF
NA,TRBV3-1/TRBV3-2,TRBJ1-5,CASSQGRSQPQHF
once,TRBV28,TRBJ2-5,CATISGPAETQYF
NA,TRBV18,TRBJ1-5,CASSPDRGNQPQHF
NA,TRBV19,TRBJ1-6,CASSTGTGGNSPLHF
NA,TRBV9,TRBJ1-2,CASSVGSQGQGYTF
NA,TRBV18,TRBJ2-5,CASSPILAGASETQYF
once,TRBV6-5,TRBJ2-7,CASNPGQGVQQYF
NA,TRBV29-1,TRBJ2-1,CSVEDRDGTRVAGEQFF
once,TRBV12-3/TRBV12-4,TRBJ2-4,CASRGQDIQYF
NA,TRBV5-1,TRBJ1-4,CASSLDVPGLRLFF
once,TRBV7-2,TRBJ2-3,CASSARSRGSTDTQYF
NA,TRBV11-2,TRBJ2-2,CASSLEFVGTGELFF
NA,TRBV3-1/TRBV3-2,TRBJ1-6,CASSRQNYNSPLHF
NA,TRBV7-4,TRBJ2-7,CASSTTGTSAEQYF
NA,TRBV9,TRBJ1-6,CASSGERDSPLHF
NA,TRBV18,TRBJ1-1,CASSPQGGRTEAFF
NA,TRBV20-1,TRBJ2-1,CSARGGGPQFF
NA,TRBV5-1,TRBJ1-1,CASSPIGTGQNTEAFF
NA,TRBV5-1,TRBJ2-3,CASSLEASGRTDTQYF
once,TRBV5-1,TRBJ2-1,CASATSQSSYNEQFF
NA,TRBV5-1,TRBJ2-1,CASSLRDPLHEQFF
NA,TRBV27,TRBJ2-1,CASSSKRESSYNEQFF
NA,TRBV24-1,TRBJ2-3,CATARYADTDTQYF
few,TRBV6-4,TRBJ2-1,CASSDSASGGYNEQFF
NA,TRBV5-8,TRBJ2-4,CASSIAGVAKNIQYF
NA,TRBV27,TRBJ2-3,CASSLASPTDTQYF
NA,TRBV14,TRBJ2-7,CASSPPGRTSGRQREQYF
NA,TRBV19,TRBJ2-5,CASGGRGETQYF
NA,TRBV18,TRBJ2-2,CASSPPVTGELFF
NA,TRBV6-5,TRBJ2-7,CASSYELSGRIYEQYF
few,TRBV7-8,TRBJ2-7,CASSPRQGLYEQYF